The 7 T cell receptor beta chains in this list originate from one sample, sequenced in a study of post-analysis software for immune sequencing data. Study-wide results and limits: Roughly five TRBV segments occurring more often in patients than controls included TRBV5-6, TRBV5-1 and TRBV20-1.

Their target antigens are unknown. The TCR beta cDNA libraries contained unique molecular identifiers. TCRdb reprocessed the PCR reads via MiXCR and lists one record per CDR3 protein. The sample lists roughly 800,000 distinct CDR3 sequences, just under 30% seen once, with around 0.6% in the top ten. The specimen was blood. The receptors shown here come from a girl under 18 with multiple sclerosis.

The chain uses TRBV9 and TRBJ2-5; 7 bases map to TRBD2. V was clipped by 0 bases and J by 5 bases; unmatched bases: 10. The V gene's germline CDR1 is SGDLS and CDR2 YYNGEE. The CDR3 totals 16 residues. For the CDR3, the DNA is TGTGCCAGCAGCGTAGGGGCGGGAGACCCGAGGGAGACCCAGTACTTC. Protein sequence: CASSVGAGDPRETQYF. The full variable domain, its missing parts supplied by reference TRBV9 and TRBJ2-5, is DSGVTQTPKHLITATGQRVTLRCSPRSGDLSVYWYQQSLDQGLQFLIQYYNGEERAKGNILERFSAQQFPDLHSELNLSSLELGDSALYFCASSVGAGDPRETQYFGPGTRLLVL.

This clonotype has only a few counts. V and J are TRBV7-2 and TRBJ2-5; D is perhaps TRBD2 (6 bases). V lost 1 base to trimming and J lost 5 bases, with 17 bases between them. The CDR3 loop spans 16 amino acids. Germline values: CDR1 SGHTA, CDR2 FQGNSA. In nucleotides, the CDR3 is TGTGCCAGCAGCTTAGTAGGAGGAGGGCCGCGGGAGACCCAGTACTTC. This translates into CASSLVGGGPRETQYF.

This CDR3 is CASSLVATEWEAFF. As DNA, the CDR3 is TGTGCCAGCAGCTTAGTGGCCACCGAGTGGGAAGCTTTCTTT. The V call is TRBV7-2, the J call TRBJ1-1, with D unclear. The CDR3 sequence is 14 residues long. Germline values: CDR1 SGHTA, CDR2 FQGNSA. Trimming left V 1 base short and J 8 bases short, with 14 bases between.

V usage is TRBV20-1 and J usage is TRBJ2-3; 12 bases match TRBD2. The CDR3 covers 15 residues. V trimming: 6 bases; J trimming: 6 bases; junction bases outside the gene matches: 10. The germline CDR1 and CDR2 sequences are DFQATT and SNEGSKA (reference sequence). Here the CDR3 reads CSAPASGRVSDTQYF. The CDR3 bases are TGCAGTGCCCCCGCTAGCGGGAGGGTATCGGATACGCAGTATTTT.

The chain is built from TRBV20-1 and TRBJ2-1, with 11 bases lining up with TRBD2. The germline CDR1 and CDR2 sequences are DFQATT and SNEGSKA (reference sequence). This CDR3 is 14 amino acids long. Losses at the gene ends were 1 base for V and 7 bases for J; bases not matched to a gene: 3. CDR3 bases: TGCAGTGCTAGAGCTAGCGGGAGGATGAATGAGCAGTTCTTC. This encodes CSARASGRMNEQFF.

As for this clonotype: At one boundary the junction diverges from the germline segment, which might be a read error. J is TRBJ1-1 and V is TRBV27, with 7 bases lining up with TRBD1. The CDR3 runs to 13 residues. The germline CDR1 and CDR2 sequences are MNHEY and SMNVEV (reference sequence). The CDR3 protein is CASGTGVYTGAFF. The DNA of the CDR3 is TGTGCCAGCGGTACAGGGGTGTACACTGGAGCTTTCTTT.

This clonotype has just a few counts. The V call is TRBV15, the J call TRBJ1-1; D not resolved. V was pared by 4 bases and J by 3 bases, with 24 bases between. This CDR3 comprises 18 residues. Germline CDR1 and CDR2: LNHNV and YYDKDF (reference sequence). The CDR3 DNA is TGTGCCACCAGCATCTCCCACCGACGAACTCTAAGGGACACTGAAGCTTTCTTT. This gives the protein CATSISHRRTLRDTEAFF.